Each of the 32 T cell receptor beta chains below was sequenced from the same sample in a study of T cells in Graves' hyperthyroidism and ophthalmopathy. TCR beta CDR3 region amplification was performed from RNA transcripts. The HTBI set primed first-round TCR CDR3 RT-PCR. TCRdb reprocessed the multiplex PCR reads via MiXCR and lists one record per CDR3 protein. The sample has 450,000 to 700,000 distinct CDR3 sequences, under 60% seen once. Sequencing was carried out using peripheral blood or thyroid tissue (not recorded which). These receptors came from a woman under 30 with Graves' hyperthyroidism.

The chain couples TRBV7-2 to TRBJ2-7, with 13 bases matching TRBD2. V lost 2 bases to trimming and J lost 5 bases; unmatched junction nucleotides: 3. The CDR3 length is 15 residues. The germline gives CDR1 SGHTA, CDR2 FQGNSA. In DNA, the CDR3 is TGTGCCAGCAGCTTACGGACTAGCGGGGGAAACGAGCAGTACTTC. It codes for CASSLRTSGGNEQYF. The full variable domain, in which reference TRBV7-2 and TRBJ2-7 provide the parts outside the CDR3, is GAGVSQSPSNKVTEKGKDVELRCDPISGHTALYWYRQSLGQGLEFLIYFQGNSAPDKSGLPSDRFSAERTGGSVSTLTIQRTQQEDSAVYLCASSLRTSGGNEQYFGPGTRLTVT.

In its sample, this clonotype was seen a few times. The V call is TRBV29-1, the J call TRBJ2-7; 7 bases match TRBD2. V dropped 3 bases and J dropped 2; count of bases not matched to a gene: 7. The CDR3 has 14 residues. Germline V gene data show CDR1 as SQVTM and CDR2 as ANQGSEA. The CDR3 loop reads CSVDVAGKAYEQYF. The CDR3 DNA reads as TGCAGCGTTGACGTAGCGGGTAAAGCCTACGAGCAGTACTTC.

This clonotype was seen more than once but under ten times. This rearrangement joins TRBV7-2 to TRBJ2-1; 12 bases are a match to TRBD2. The CDR3 has 15 amino acids. Germline assignment: CDR1 SGHTA and CDR2 FQGNSA. Trimming removed 3 bases from V and 9 bases from J; junction bases left unmatched: 6. CDR3 sequence reads: CASSLTSGRKGEQFF. CDR3 coding DNA: TGTGCCAGCAGCTTGACTAGCGGGAGAAAGGGTGAGCAGTTCTTC. Drawing the rest from reference TRBV7-2 and TRBJ2-1, the complete variable domain is GAGVSQSPSNKVTEKGKDVELRCDPISGHTALYWYRQSLGQGLEFLIYFQGNSAPDKSGLPSDRFSAERTGGSVSTLTIQRTQQEDSAVYLCASSLTSGRKGEQFFGPGTRLTVL.

This clonotype was observed at least ten times. The chain employs TRBV7-9 and TRBJ2-2, with a possible D match to TRBD2 (6 bases). V was shortened by 2 bases and J by 4 bases, with 14 bases between the two germline ends. The germline CDR1 and CDR2 sequences are SEHNR and FQNEAQ (reference sequence). The CDR3 loop spans 16 amino acids. In nucleotides, the CDR3 is TGTGCCAGCAGCTTACCGGAGGGAGTGGGCACCGGGGAGCTGTTTTTT. Amino acids: CASSLPEGVGTGELFF.

The gene calls are TRBV7-3 and TRBJ2-3, with TRBD1 matching over 7 bases. Looked up from germline, CDR1 is SGHTA and CDR2 is FQGTGA. This CDR3 region has 16 residues. V gave up 5 bases and J gave up 3 bases; unmatched junction bases: 11. CDR3 residues: CASSLRATGRTDTQYF. CDR3 bases: TGTGCCAGCAGCCTGAGGGCGACAGGGCGTACAGATACGCAGTATTTT.

With respect to this clonotype: This CDR3 fails to terminate in the conserved phenylalanine or tryptophan, so it likely reflects a read error. Because the CDR3's place on the DNA is in doubt, the DNA is left out and the CDR3 is given as listed by TCRdb. The chain has TRBV7-2 and TRBJ2-7; the table's D call, TRBD1, was not checked against the DNA. CDR1 SGHTA and CDR2 FQGNSA come from the germline V gene. The CDR3 numbers 9 amino acids, ends counted. The CDR3 is CAGSLSSGT.

This clonotype was observed at least ten times. The chain employs TRBV29-1 and TRBJ1-4; 9 bases fit TRBD1. This CDR3 comprises 13 residues. The germline V gene has CDR1 SQVTM and CDR2 ANQGSEA. V lost 7 bases, J lost 2 bases, and 2 bases stayed unmatched. For the CDR3, the DNA is TGCAGCGGCGGACAGGGGACTAATGAAAAACTGTTTTTT. Translation gives CSGGQGTNEKLFF.

The chain employs TRBV19 and TRBJ1-2; D is unresolved. With 5 bases removed from V and 2 bases from J, the gap between germline ends came to 21 bases. The germline gives CDR1 LNHDA, CDR2 SQIVND (reference sequence). This CDR3 spans 17 amino acids. CDR3 sequence (DNA): TGTGCCAGTAGTTCTCGGACTGGTGGATTAAAGAACTATGGCTACACCTTC. This gives the protein CASSSRTGGLKNYGYTF.

This clonotype was counted many times. The J gene is TRBJ1-1, the V gene TRBV6-5; D is unclear. V was shortened by 0 bases and J by 0 bases, with 8 bases between the two germline ends. Germline-derived CDR1 and CDR2 are MNHEY and SVGAGI. The CDR3 covers 15 residues. For the CDR3, the DNA is TGTGCCAGCAGTTACTCGAATGGATTGAACACTGAAGCTTTCTTT. This encodes CASSYSNGLNTEAFF.

This clonotype was seen once. A much larger clonotype is one base distant, so this may be a read error. This chain connects TRBV10-3 to TRBJ1-6, with D tentatively TRBD1 (6 bases). From germline, CDR1 is ENHRY and CDR2 SYGVKD. Trimming stripped 10 bases from V and 1 base from J, with 23 bases between. This CDR3 is built from 18 residues. This CDR3 reads CASRTFFRDTSYNSPLHF. CDR3 in DNA: TGTGCCAGCAGGACCTTCTTTCGGGACACTTCCTATAATTCACCCCTCCACTTT.

The rearrangement joins TRBV7-9 to TRBJ2-7, with D possibly TRBD2 on 6 matching bases. Trimming took off 3 bases at V and 9 bases at J, with 12 bases between the two ends. CDR1 is SEHNR, CDR2 FQNEAQ, per germline (reference sequence). The CDR3 consists of 12 residues. CDR3 amino acids: CASSLAGTGQYF. As DNA, the CDR3 is TGTGCCAGCAGCTTGGCGGGGACGGGGCAGTACTTC.

On this clonotype: The germline gene is not matched at one end of the junction; a read error may be the cause. The V gene is TRBV29-1, the J gene TRBJ1-1; D may be TRBD1 (6 bases). The CDR3 is 9 amino acids. Per germline, CDR1 SQVTM and CDR2 ANQGSEA. DNA for the CDR3: TGCAGCGTGGTCCCCGGGACACTCTTT. It encodes CSVVPGTLF.

V and J are TRBV11-2 and TRBJ2-5, with TRBD2 matching over 8 bases. The J segment lost 4 bases and the V segment lost 0 bases, leaving 1 base of the junction unmatched. Germline V lookup: CDR1 SGHAT, CDR2 FQNNGV. The CDR3 runs 14 residues. The CDR3 region is CASSLEAGVETQYF. The CDR3 coding sequence is TGTGCCAGCAGCTTAGAAGCGGGGGTAGAGACCCAGTACTTC.

This clonotype was seen many times. The chain recombines TRBV5-1 with TRBJ2-7; 8 bases are shared with TRBD2. The CDR3 contains 15 residues. The trim removed 0 bases at V and 2 bases at J, leaving 4 bases unmatched. In germline, CDR1 is SGHRS, CDR2 YFSETQ. The CDR3: CASSLGGGPPYEQYF. CDR3 sequence (DNA): TGCGCCAGCAGCTTGGGCGGGGGGCCACCCTACGAGCAGTACTTC.

About this clonotype itself: Relative to the germline gene, one junction end is altered; a read error may explain this. This CDR3 reads CSGLSGSTDMQYF. In DNA form, the CDR3 reads TGCAGCGGTCTGAGCGGGAGCACAGATATGCAGTATTTT. This chain connects TRBV29-1 to TRBJ2-3; 8 positions agree with TRBD2. Per germline, CDR1 SQVTM and CDR2 ANQGSEA. CDR3 size: 13 residues.

The CDR3 reads CSVEDRAVLNTEAFF. DNA for the CDR3: TGCAGCGTTGAAGATCGGGCAGTACTGAACACTGAAGCTTTCTTT. The chain carries TRBV29-1 and TRBJ1-1, with D uncertain. CDR1 and CDR2 from the germline V gene are SQVTM and ANQGSEA. The CDR3 sequence is 15 residues long. With 0 bases removed from V and 0 bases from J, the gap between germline ends came to 11 bases.

The table lists this clonotype with many counts. The chain is built from TRBV2 and TRBJ1-1, with D perhaps TRBD1 (5 bases). Between the trimmed V and J ends, which lost 9 bases and 1 base, there was a span of 12 bases. Germline-derived CDR1 and CDR2 are SNHLY and FYNNEI. The length of the CDR3 is 13 residues. The CDR3 sequence: CARRRQQNTEAFF. CDR3 bases: TGTGCCAGGCGTAGACAGCAGAACACTGAAGCTTTCTTT.

In its sample, this clonotype was seen many times. The rearrangement links TRBV29-1 to TRBJ1-1; TRBD1 is a possible D gene (5 bases). The germline V gene has CDR1 SQVTM and CDR2 ANQGSEA. The length of the CDR3 is 12 residues. Trimming took 7 bases from V and 0 from J, leaving 9 bases between them. The CDR3 nucleotides are TGCAGCGAGACAGTCATGAACACTGAAGCTTTCTTT. Its translation is CSETVMNTEAFF.

This clonotype was observed many times. This chain connects TRBV18 to TRBJ1-2; TRBD1 aligns across 10 bases. V lost 3 bases and J lost 8; bases outside the gene matches: 6. CDR3 length: 14 residues. In germline, CDR1 is KGHSH, CDR2 LQKENI. The DNA of the CDR3 is TGTGCCAGCTCACCGCCGGGACAGGGGAGCGGCTACACCTTC. Amino acid sequence: CASSPPGQGSGYTF.

V and J are TRBV6-6 and TRBJ1-5; no clear D. V was pared by 5 bases and J by 2 bases, with 13 bases between. Germline CDR1 is MNHNY and CDR2 is SVGAGI (reference sequence). The CDR3 loop spans 15 amino acids. Here the CDR3 DNA reads TGTGCCAGCAGTGAAGGGAAATACGGCAATCAGCCCCAGCATTTT. Protein: CASSEGKYGNQPQHF.

The chain carries TRBV12-3 or TRBV12-4 and TRBJ2-2, with 10 bases matching TRBD1. V trimming: 7 bases; J trimming: 8 bases; junction bases outside the gene matches: 4. This CDR3 has 13 residues. The CDR3 DNA reads as TGTGCCAGCATGCGGGACAGGGGTGGGGAGCTGTTTTTT. Amino acids: CASMRDRGGELFF.

V usage is TRBV29-1 and J usage is TRBJ2-5; 10 bases align to TRBD2. Germline assignment: CDR1 SQVTM and CDR2 ANQGSEA. The CDR3 runs to 15 residues. Germline trimming cut 3 bases from V and 3 bases from J; bases unmatched to any gene: 7. Here the CDR3 DNA reads TGCAGCGTTGATGGATCTAGCGGGAGTGAAGAGACCCAGTACTTC. Translation: CSVDGSSGSEETQYF.

About this clonotype itself: Just one base apart from a much larger clone, this may be a read error. The rearrangement uses TRBV7-2 and TRBJ1-2; possible D gene TRBD1, 6 bases. CDR1 is SGHTA, CDR2 FQGNSA, per germline. The V end lost 6 bases, the J end lost 4 bases, and 12 bases lay between the germline ends. The CDR3 is 13 amino acids. Written as DNA, the CDR3 is TGTGCCAGCAGTTTGAGGGGGGCCTATGGCTACACCTTC. Protein sequence: CASSLRGAYGYTF.

The chain recombines TRBV7-3 with TRBJ1-6; 9 bases match TRBD1. Unmatched junction bases numbered 6, after V lost 3 bases and J lost 9 bases. Germline V gene data show CDR1 as SGHTA and CDR2 as FQGTGA. This CDR3 is 15 amino acids long. CDR3 DNA: TGTGCCAGCAGCTTCCGGCCGGGACAGGGTTCACCCCTCCACTTT. This gives the protein CASSFRPGQGSPLHF.

This clonotype was counted ten times or more. The rearrangement joins TRBV11-2 to TRBJ1-2; D is ambiguous. The CDR3 is made up of 13 amino acids. The V gene's germline CDR1 is SGHAT and CDR2 FQNNGV. Trimming pared 7 bases from V and 1 base from J, leaving 10 bases between. CDR3 region: CASTPRVNYGYTF. DNA of the CDR3: TGTGCCAGCACCCCCCGCGTTAACTATGGCTACACCTTC.

The chain has TRBV29-1 and TRBJ1-1; possible D gene TRBD1, 5 bases. V gave up 4 bases and J gave up 3 bases, with 12 bases separating them. Germline CDR1 is SQVTM and CDR2 is ANQGSEA. This CDR3 is built from 13 residues. The CDR3 protein is CSVVSLGDTEAFF. As DNA, the CDR3 is TGCAGCGTTGTCAGTCTGGGGGACACTGAAGCTTTCTTT.

A word on this clonotype: A much larger clone differs from this one at a single base, so this may be a read error. The conserved final phenylalanine or tryptophan is absent from the CDR3, which likely points to a read error. The gene calls are TRBV5-8 and TRBJ2-5; D uncertain. CDR1 is SGHTS and CDR2 is YDEGEE in the germline V gene. This CDR3 is 16 amino acids long. V was clipped by 2 bases and J by 4 bases, with 18 bases between them. CDR3 DNA: TGTGCCAGCAGCTTAGCGTTGGGTGGGGTGGCAGAGACCCAGTACTCC. As protein: CASSLALGGVAETQYS.

In its sample, this clonotype was seen many times. The chain has TRBV10-3 and TRBJ2-7; D remains ambiguous. Trimming removed 0 bases from V and 7 bases from J, with 7 bases in between. Germline V CDR1 and CDR2: ENHRY, SYGVKD. CDR3 size: 12 residues. CDR3 residues: CAISESPSEQYF. Here the CDR3 DNA reads TGTGCCATCAGTGAGTCGCCTAGTGAGCAGTACTTC.

This rearrangement joins TRBV10-3 to TRBJ2-7, with TRBD2 matching 7 bases. The junction had 15 bases not matched to a gene; V was cut back by 4 bases and J by 3 bases. Germline V lookup: CDR1 ENHRY, CDR2 SYGVKD. The CDR3 contains 17 residues. The CDR3 DNA reads TGTGCCATCAGTGGTCCCAGCGGGACCCAGAATTACTACGAGCAGTACTTC. Its protein product is CAISGPSGTQNYYEQYF.

This clonotype came up many times. This chain connects TRBV10-3 to TRBJ1-5, with a possible D match to TRBD1 (5 bases). This CDR3 region has 14 residues. Trimming took 6 bases from V and 7 from J, leaving 16 bases between them. Per germline, CDR1 ENHRY and CDR2 SYGVKD. This CDR3 reads CAISVGGVRQPQHF. The CDR3 DNA sequence: TGTGCCATCAGCGTTGGGGGAGTTAGGCAGCCCCAGCATTTT.

The chain has TRBV18 and TRBJ2-7; D not resolved. The germline V gene has CDR1 KGHSH and CDR2 LQKENI. This CDR3 has 12 amino acids. V gave up 2 bases and J gave up 9 bases, with 11 bases separating them. The CDR3 here is CASSPGRVGQYF. CDR3 nucleotide sequence: TGTGCCAGCTCACCAGGAAGGGTGGGGCAGTACTTC.

At least ten counts were recorded for this clonotype. The gene calls are TRBV12-3 or TRBV12-4 and TRBJ2-1, with TRBD2 identical over 7 bases. V shed 3 bases and J 10 bases; nucleotides not matched to a gene: 12. The CDR3 is made up of 15 amino acids. CDR3 loop: CASSFWGGSMGEQFF. Written as DNA, the CDR3 is TGTGCCAGCAGTTTTTGGGGCGGGAGCATGGGGGAGCAGTTCTTC.